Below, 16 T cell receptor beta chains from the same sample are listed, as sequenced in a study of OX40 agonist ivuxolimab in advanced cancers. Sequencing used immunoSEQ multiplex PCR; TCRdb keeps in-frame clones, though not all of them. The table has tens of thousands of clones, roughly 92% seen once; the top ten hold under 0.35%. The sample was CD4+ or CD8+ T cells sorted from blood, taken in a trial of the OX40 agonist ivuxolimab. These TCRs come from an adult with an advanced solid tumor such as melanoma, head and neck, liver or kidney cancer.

This CDR3 reads CASRAEGSREFF. The CDR3 DNA reads TGTGCCAGCAGAGCAGAGGGGTCCAGGGAGTTCTTC. The chain is built from TRBV6-1 and TRBJ2-1; D is perhaps TRBD1 or TRBD2 (5 bases each). In germline, CDR1 is MNHNS, CDR2 SASEGT. The CDR3 has 12 residues. V lost 6 bases, J lost 14 bases, and 17 bases lay in between.

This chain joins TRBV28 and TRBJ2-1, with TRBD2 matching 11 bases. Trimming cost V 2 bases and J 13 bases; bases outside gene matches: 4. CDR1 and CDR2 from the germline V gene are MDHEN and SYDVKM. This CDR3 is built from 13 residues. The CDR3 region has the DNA TGTGCCAGCAGTTTAACGCTAGCGGGAGGTCAGTTCTTC. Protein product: CASSLTLAGGQFF.

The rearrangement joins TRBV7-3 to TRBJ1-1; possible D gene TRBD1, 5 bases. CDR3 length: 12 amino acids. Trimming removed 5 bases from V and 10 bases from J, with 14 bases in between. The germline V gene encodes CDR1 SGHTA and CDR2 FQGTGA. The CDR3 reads CASSRRGGPAFF. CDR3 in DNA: TGTGCCAGCAGCCGAAGGGGCGGCCCAGCTTTCTTT. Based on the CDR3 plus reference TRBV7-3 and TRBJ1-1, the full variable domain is GAGVSQTPSNKVTEKGKYVELRCDPISGHTALYWYRQSLGQGPEFLIYFQGTGAADDSGLPNDRFFAVRPEGSVSTLKIQRTERGDSAVYLCASSRRGGPAFFGQGTRLTVV.

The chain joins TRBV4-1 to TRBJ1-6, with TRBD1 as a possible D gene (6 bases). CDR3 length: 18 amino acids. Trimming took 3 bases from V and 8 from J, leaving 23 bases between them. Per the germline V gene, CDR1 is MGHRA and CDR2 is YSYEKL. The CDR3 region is CASSQISLQGFAYSPLHF. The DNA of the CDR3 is TGCGCCAGCAGCCAGATCTCCCTACAGGGCTTTGCCTATTCACCCCTCCACTTT.

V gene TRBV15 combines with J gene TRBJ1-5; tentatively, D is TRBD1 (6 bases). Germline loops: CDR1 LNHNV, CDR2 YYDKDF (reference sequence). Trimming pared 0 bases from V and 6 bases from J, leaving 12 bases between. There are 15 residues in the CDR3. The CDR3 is CATSRDRGGSQPQHF. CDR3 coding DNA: TGTGCCACCAGCAGAGACAGGGGAGGTTCTCAGCCCCAGCATTTT.

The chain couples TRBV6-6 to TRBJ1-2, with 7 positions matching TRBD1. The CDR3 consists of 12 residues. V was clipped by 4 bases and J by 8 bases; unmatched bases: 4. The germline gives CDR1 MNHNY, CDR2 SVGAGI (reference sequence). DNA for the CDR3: TGTGCCAGCAGTTTACAGGGGAGGGGCTACACCTTC. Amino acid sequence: CASSLQGRGYTF.

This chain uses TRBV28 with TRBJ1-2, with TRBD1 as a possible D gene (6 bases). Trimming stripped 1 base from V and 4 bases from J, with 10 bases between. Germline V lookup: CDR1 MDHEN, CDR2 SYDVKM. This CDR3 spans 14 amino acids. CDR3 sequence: CASSLLGAGYGYTF. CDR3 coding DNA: TGTGCCAGCAGTTTATTGGGGGCAGGCTATGGCTACACCTTC.

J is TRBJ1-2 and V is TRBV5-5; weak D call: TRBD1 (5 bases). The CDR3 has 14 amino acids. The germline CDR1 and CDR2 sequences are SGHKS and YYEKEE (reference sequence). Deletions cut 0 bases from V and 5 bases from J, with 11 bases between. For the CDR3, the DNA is TGTGCCAGCAGCTTGGAGGCAGGGAGGTATGGCTACACCTTC. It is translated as CASSLEAGRYGYTF.

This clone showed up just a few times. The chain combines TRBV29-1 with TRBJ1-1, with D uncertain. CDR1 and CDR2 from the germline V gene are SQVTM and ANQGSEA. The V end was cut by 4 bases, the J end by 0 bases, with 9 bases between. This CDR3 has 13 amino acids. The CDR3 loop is CSVVLFMNTEAFF. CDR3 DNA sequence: TGCAGCGTTGTACTGTTTATGAACACTGAAGCTTTCTTT.

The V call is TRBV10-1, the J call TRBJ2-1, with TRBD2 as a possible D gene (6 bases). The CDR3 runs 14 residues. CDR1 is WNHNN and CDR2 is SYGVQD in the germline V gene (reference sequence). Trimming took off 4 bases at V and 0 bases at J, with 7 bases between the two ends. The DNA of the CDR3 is TGCGCCAGCAGTGTGGGGGGCTCCTACAATGAGCAGTTCTTC. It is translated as CASSVGGSYNEQFF.

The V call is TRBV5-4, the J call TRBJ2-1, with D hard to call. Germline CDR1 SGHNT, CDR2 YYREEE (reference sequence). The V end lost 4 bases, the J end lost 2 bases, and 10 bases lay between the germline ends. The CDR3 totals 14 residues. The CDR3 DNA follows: TGTGCCAGCAGCGGTTCGCTAGCCTACAATGAGCAGTTCTTC. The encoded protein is CASSGSLAYNEQFF.

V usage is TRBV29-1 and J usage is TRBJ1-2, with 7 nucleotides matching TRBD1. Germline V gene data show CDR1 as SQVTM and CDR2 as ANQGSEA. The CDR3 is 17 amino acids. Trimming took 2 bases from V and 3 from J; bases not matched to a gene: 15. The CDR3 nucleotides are TGCAGCGTTGAAAATCGGGACAGAGGCCTTAGGGACTATGGCTACACCTTC. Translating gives CSVENRDRGLRDYGYTF. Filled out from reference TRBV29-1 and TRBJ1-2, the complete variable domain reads SAVISQKPSRDICQRGTSLTIQCQVDSQVTMMFWYRQQPGQSLTLIATANQGSEATYESGFVIDKFPISRPNLTFSTLTVSNMSPEDSSIYLCSVENRDRGLRDYGYTFGSGTRLTVV.

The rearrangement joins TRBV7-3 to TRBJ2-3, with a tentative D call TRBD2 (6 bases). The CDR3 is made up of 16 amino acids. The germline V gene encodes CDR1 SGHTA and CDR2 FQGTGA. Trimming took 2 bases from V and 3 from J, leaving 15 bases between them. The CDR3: CASSLGGSVGTDTQYF. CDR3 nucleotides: TGTGCCAGCAGCTTAGGGGGGTCGGTCGGTACAGATACGCAGTATTTT.

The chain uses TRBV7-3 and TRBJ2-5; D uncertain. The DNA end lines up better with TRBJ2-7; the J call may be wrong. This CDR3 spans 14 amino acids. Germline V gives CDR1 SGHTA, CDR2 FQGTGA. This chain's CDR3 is CASSPTGYSYEQYF. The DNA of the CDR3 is TGTGCCAGCAGCCCTACTGGGTACTCCTACGAGCAGTACTTC.

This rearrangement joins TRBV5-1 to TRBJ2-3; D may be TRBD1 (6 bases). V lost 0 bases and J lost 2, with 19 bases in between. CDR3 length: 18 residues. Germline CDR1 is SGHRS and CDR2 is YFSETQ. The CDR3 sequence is CASSLDRVTQLSTDTQYF. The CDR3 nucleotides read TGCGCCAGCAGCTTGGACAGGGTTACTCAGCTATCCACAGATACGCAGTATTTT.

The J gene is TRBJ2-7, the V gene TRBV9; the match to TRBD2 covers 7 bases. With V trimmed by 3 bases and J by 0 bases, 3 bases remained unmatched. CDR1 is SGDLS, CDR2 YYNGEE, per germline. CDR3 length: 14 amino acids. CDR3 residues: CASSATSASYEQYF. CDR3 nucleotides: TGTGCCAGCAGCGCCACTAGCGCCTCCTACGAGCAGTACTTC. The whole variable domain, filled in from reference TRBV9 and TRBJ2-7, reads DSGVTQTPKHLITATGQRVTLRCSPRSGDLSVYWYQQSLDQGLQFLIQYYNGEERAKGNILERFSAQQFPDLHSELNLSSLELGDSALYFCASSATSASYEQYFGPGTRLTVT.